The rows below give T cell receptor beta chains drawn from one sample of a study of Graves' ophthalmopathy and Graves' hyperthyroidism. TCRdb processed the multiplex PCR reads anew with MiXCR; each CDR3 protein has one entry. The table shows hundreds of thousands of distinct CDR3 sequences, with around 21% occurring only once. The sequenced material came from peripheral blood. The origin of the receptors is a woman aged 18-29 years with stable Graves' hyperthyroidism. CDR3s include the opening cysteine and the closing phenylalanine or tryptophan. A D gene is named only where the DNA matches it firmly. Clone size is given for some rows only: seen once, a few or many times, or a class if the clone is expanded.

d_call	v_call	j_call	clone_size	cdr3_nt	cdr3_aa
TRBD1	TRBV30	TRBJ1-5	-	TGTGCCTGGAGCACCAGGGGGGAACAGCCCCAGCATTTT	CAWSTRGEQPQHF
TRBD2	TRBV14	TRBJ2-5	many	TGTGCCAGCAGCCAATCTAGCGGGGACCAAGAGACCCAGTACTTC	CASSQSSGDQETQYF
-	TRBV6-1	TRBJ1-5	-	TGTGCCAGTTACAAAAGGGGATGGGGGGAAGAAGATCAGCCCCAGCATTTT	CASYKRGWGEEDQPQHF
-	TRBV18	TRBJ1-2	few	TGTGCCAGCTCACCACCACAGCGTAATGGCTACACCTTC	CASSPPQRNGYTF
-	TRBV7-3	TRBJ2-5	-	TGTGCCAGCAGCTTACACGGGAGTGGTCAAGAGACCCAGTACTTC	CASSLHGSGQETQYF
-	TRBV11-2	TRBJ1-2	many	TGTGCCAGCAGCCCCCGCGGCTGGGGCTACACCTTC	CASSPRGWGYTF
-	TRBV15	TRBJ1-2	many	TGTGCCACCAGCAGAGTTGTAAAGAGCCAAGGCTACACCTTC	CATSRVVKSQGYTF
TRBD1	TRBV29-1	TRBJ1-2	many	TGCAGCGGAGCGGGACAGGGCTATGGCTACACCTTC	CSGAGQGYGYTF
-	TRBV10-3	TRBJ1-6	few	TGTGCCATCAGCCGCGTCCCCGGGAATTCACCCCTCCACTTT	CAISRVPGNSPLHF
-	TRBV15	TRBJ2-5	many	TGTGCCACCAGCAGAGATCCCCGGACCCAGTACTTC	CATSRDPRTQYF
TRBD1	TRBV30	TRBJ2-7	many	TGTGCCTGGAGCGTCAAGACAGGGGGCTCCTACGAGCAGTACTTC	CAWSVKTGGSYEQYF
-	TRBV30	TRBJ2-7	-	TGTGCCTGGAGTGGGACGACAAACCCCTACGAGCAGTACTTC	CAWSGTTNPYEQYF
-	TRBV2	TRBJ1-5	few	TGTGCCAGCGGGGAACCCCAGCATTTT	CASGEPQHF
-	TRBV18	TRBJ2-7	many	TGTGCCAGCTCACCACCGTGGCAGGCAGGCCCATCCTACGAGCAGTACTTC	CASSPPWQAGPSYEQYF
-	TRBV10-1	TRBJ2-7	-	TGTGCCAGCAGTGAGTCGATAGGGCCCCTGGGCGAGCAGTACTTC	CASSESIGPLGEQYF
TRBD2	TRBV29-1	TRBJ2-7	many	TGCAGCGTTGTCGGCGGGAGGAACTACGAGCAGTACTTC	CSVVGGRNYEQYF
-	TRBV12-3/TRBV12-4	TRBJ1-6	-	TGTGCCAGCAGCCAGGCTAACCTGGGCGCCCTCCACTTT	CASSQANLGALHF
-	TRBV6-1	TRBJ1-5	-	TGTGCCAGCAGTGAAGCCCCAGAGGGATATCAGCCCCAGCATTTT	CASSEAPEGYQPQHF
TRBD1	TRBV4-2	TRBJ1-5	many	TGTGCCAGCAGCCAAGACGAGGGGGCAAAGATCCTTGGCCAGCATTTT	CASSQDEGAKILGQHF
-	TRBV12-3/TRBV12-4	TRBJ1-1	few	TGTGCCAGCAGTTTTATGGCGGACGAATTCTACGAAGTTGAAGCTTTCTTT	CASSFMADEFYEVEAFF
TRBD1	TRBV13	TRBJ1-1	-	TGTGCCAGCAGCTCCTCCGGGACAGGGAGAACTGAAGCTTTCTTT	CASSSSGTGRTEAFF
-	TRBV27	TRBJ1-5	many	TGTGCCAGCAGTCAAATGGCGGGGCAGCCCCAGCATTTT	CASSQMAGQPQHF
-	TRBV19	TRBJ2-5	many	TGTGCCAGTAGGGTGGGCGCTGGACGGAGGGAGACCCAGTACTTC	CASRVGAGRRETQYF
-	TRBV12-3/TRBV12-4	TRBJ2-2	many	TGTGCCAGCAGTCTACGACAGCACAACACCGGGGAGCTGTTTTTT	CASSLRQHNTGELFF
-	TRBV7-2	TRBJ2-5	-	TGTGCCAGCAGCCCGGATGGGTCCCGGGGGACCCAGTACTTC	CASSPDGSRGTQYF
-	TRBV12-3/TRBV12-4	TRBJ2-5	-	TGTGCCAGCAGTTTAAGACAAACAGGGTTGGAGACCCAGTACTTC	CASSLRQTGLETQYF
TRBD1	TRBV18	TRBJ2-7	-	TGTGCCAGCTCACCCGGACAGGAGGACGAGCAGTACTTC	CASSPGQEDEQYF
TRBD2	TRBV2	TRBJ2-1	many	TGTGCCAGCAAACCCAGCGGGAGTTGGGATGAGAAGTTCTTC	CASKPSGSWDEKFF
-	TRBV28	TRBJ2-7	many	TGTGCCAGCAGTCCATCATCAGGGGCAAGAGGGGGCTACGAGCAGTACTTC	CASSPSSGARGGYEQYF
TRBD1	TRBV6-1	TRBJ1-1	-	TGTGCCACAGGGGACAGCGAAGCTTTCTTT	CATGDSEAFF
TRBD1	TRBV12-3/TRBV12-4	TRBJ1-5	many	TGTGCCAGCAGTCGCGGGACAGGGGGCCGAAGCAATCAGCCCCAGCATTTT	CASSRGTGGRSNQPQHF
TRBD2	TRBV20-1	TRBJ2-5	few	TGCAGTGTTGCCTTGGGACTAGCGGGAACGAAAATACAAGAGACCCAGTACTTC	CSVALGLAGTKIQETQYF
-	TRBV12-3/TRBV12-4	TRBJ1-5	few	TGTGCCAGCAGTTTAGACGGACACGGCGGTCAGCCCCAGCATTTT	CASSLDGHGGQPQHF
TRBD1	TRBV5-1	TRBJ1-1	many	TGCGCCAGCAGCAGGACAGGGACCCCCAGTTTTGAAGCTTTCTTT	CASSRTGTPSFEAFF
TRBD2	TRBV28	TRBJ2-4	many	TGTGCCAGCAGTTTGATGGCGGGAGGGACCAAAAACATTCAGTACTTC	CASSLMAGGTKNIQYF
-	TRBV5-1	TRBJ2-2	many	TGCGCCAGCAGCTGGGTACGGGCGACGAACACCGGGGAGCTGTTTTTT	CASSWVRATNTGELFF
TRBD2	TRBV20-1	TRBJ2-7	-	TGCAGTGCTAGATCCTTAGGACTAGCGGGAGTCCCTCCCTACGAGCAGTACTTC	CSARSLGLAGVPPYEQYF
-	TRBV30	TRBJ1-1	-	TGTGCCTGGAGTGTAAGGTACCGAGACAGTGGACCTTCGGCTTTCTTT	CAWSVRYRDSGPSAFF
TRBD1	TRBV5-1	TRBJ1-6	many	TGCGCCAGCAGCGAAAGGACAGGGGGCGAAAATAATTCACCCCTCCACTTT	CASSERTGGENNSPLHF
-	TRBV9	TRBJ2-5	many	TGTGCCAGCAGCAGTCAGGAAGGGTTCGAGACCCAGTACTTC	CASSSQEGFETQYF
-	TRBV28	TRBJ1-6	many	TGTGCCAGCAGACAGGATTTAGATTCACCCCTCCACTTT	CASRQDLDSPLHF
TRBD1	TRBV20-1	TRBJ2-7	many	TGCAGTGCGGTACAGGGGGCGATCGACGAGCAGTACTTC	CSAVQGAIDEQYF
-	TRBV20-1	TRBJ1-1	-	TGCAGTGCTAGAGTCCCGGCAACTCCGAACACTGAAGCTTTCTTT	CSARVPATPNTEAFF
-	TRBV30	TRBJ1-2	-	TGTGCCTGGAGTGTACGTGCTTCCCGAGGAGGTCCTTATGGCTACACCTTC	CAWSVRASRGGPYGYTF
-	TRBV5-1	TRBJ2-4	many	TGCGCCAGCAGCTCGAATATAGGGGCGGAAAACATTCAGTACTTC	CASSSNIGAENIQYF
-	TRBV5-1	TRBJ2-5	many	TGCGCCAGCGGGAAGGAGGGTGCGTACCAAGAGACCCAGTACTTC	CASGKEGAYQETQYF
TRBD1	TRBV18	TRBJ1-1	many	TGTGCCAGCTCCCTAAGGGAGACAGGGGTTGGCACTGAAGCTTTCTTT	CASSLRETGVGTEAFF
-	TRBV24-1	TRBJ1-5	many	TGTGCCACCAGTGGTCGGGAGGGTCAGCCCCAGCATTTT	CATSGREGQPQHF
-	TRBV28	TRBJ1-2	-	TGTGCCAGCAGTTACCCGCCGGGCAGGAACTATGGCTACACCTTC	CASSYPPGRNYGYTF
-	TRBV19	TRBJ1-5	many	TGTGCCAGTAGTGTGGACCGTTCCGGGAGGACCCAGCATTTT	CASSVDRSGRTQHF